Included here is one T cell receptor beta chain sequence, with context. The CDR3 runs to 15 residues. The J segment lost 4 bases and the V segment lost 0 bases, leaving 8 bases of the junction unmatched. Germline V gene data show CDR1 as GTSNPN and CDR2 as SVGIG (reference sequence). Patients from Seattle were sampled longitudinally, starting during active infection. These data come from a study of blood T cell repertoires in COVID-19. Overall study: Nucleic acid was either cDNA or gDNA, and it came from T cells, B-cell-depleted T cells, or PBMCs.

Study processing details: The authors estimated nucleated cell counts from reference gene primer amplification. The protocol was immunoSEQ multiplex PCR, while the TCRdb copy is restricted to in-frame clones and leaves out a portion. The V and J calls and clone size are taken from that table; D and trimming were inferred from the DNA. Of just over 250,000 clones listed, 88% are singletons. The receptor's source is a woman in her seventies with COVID-19, enrolled during active disease. V and J are TRBV30 and TRBJ2-7; 8 nucleotides align to TRBD2. Sequenced input: peripheral blood. CDR3 in DNA: TGTGCCTGGAGTGTCGGTATAGCGGGGACATACGAGCAGTACTTC. Translating gives CAWSVGIAGTYEQYF. Full variable domain (outside the CDR3, taken from reference TRBV30 and TRBJ2-7): SQTIHQWPATLVQPVGSPLSLECTVEGTSNPNLYWYRQAAGRGLQLLFYSVGIGQISSEVPQNLSASRPQDRQFILSSKKLLLSDSGFYLCAWSVGIAGTYEQYFGPGTRLTVT.